Listed below are T cell receptor beta chains from one sample, sequenced in a study of spatial heterogeneity in lung cancer. In TCRdb, the 5' RACE reads were re-called with MiXCR into one record per CDR3 protein. The sample consists of about 50,000 distinct CDR3 sequences, less than 9% of them appearing once. This sample comprised PBMCs, obtained at surgery. These receptors all come from a female donor with early-stage non-small cell lung cancer. CDR3s include the opening cysteine and the closing phenylalanine or tryptophan. Each record gives: J gene, D gene, CDR3 length, V gene, clone size, CDR3 DNA, CDR3 protein. A D gene is named only where the DNA matches it firmly. Only some rows state a clone size, as once, few, many or a class for expanded clones.

TRBJ2-1,TRBD2,14,TRBV6-2/TRBV6-3,NA,TGTGCCAGCAGGGGGACTAGCGAAAACAATGAGCAGTTCTTC,CASRGTSENNEQFF
TRBJ2-3,NA,15,TRBV5-1,many,NA,CASSTSQARTDTQYF
TRBJ1-5,TRBD1,13,TRBV12-3/TRBV12-4,NA,TGTGAAAGAACCCAGACAGGGTATCAGCCCCAGCATTTT,CERTQTGYQPQHF
TRBJ1-2,TRBD1,13,TRBV20-1,NA,TGCAGTGCCAAGACAGGGGAGGACTATGGCTACACCTTC,CSAKTGEDYGYTF
TRBJ2-3,NA,16,TRBV7-6,many,TGTGCCAGCAGCCCCCGTGGGGGGATAGTCACAGATACGCAGTATTTT,CASSPRGGIVTDTQYF
TRBJ2-5,NA,14,TRBV5-4,many,TGTGCCAGCAGCTTGGACGTTGGCCAAGAGACCCAGTACTTC,CASSLDVGQETQYF
TRBJ1-1,TRBD1,13,TRBV6-2/TRBV6-3,few,TGTGCCAGCAGTGGACAGGAGAACACTGAAGCTTTCTTT,CASSGQENTEAFF
TRBJ1-1,NA,17,TRBV3-1,many,TGTGCCAGCAGCCAAGCTTCGCTCAGGGGCTGGAACACTGAAGCTTTCTTT,CASSQASLRGWNTEAFF
TRBJ1-5,TRBD1,14,TRBV30,many,TGTGCCTGGGGACAGGGCCAGGAAGGGGAACCCCAGCATTTT,CAWGQGQEGEPQHF
TRBJ2-3,NA,14,TRBV2,many,TGTGCCAGCAGTGCACCCCCAGGCACAGATACGCAGTATTTT,CASSAPPGTDTQYF
TRBJ2-3,TRBD1,16,TRBV7-2,medium-sized,TGTGCCAGCAGCTCTCCCGCCGACAGGGTCGCAGATACGCAGTATTTT,CASSSPADRVADTQYF
TRBJ2-7,TRBD1,18,TRBV5-1,few,TGCGCCAGCAGCTCCTCGGGACAGGGGATCCCCCTTTCCTACGAGCAGTACTTC,CASSSSGQGIPLSYEQYF
TRBJ2-2,TRBD1,16,TRBV4-3,NA,TGCGCCAGCAGCCAAGGGACAGGACCGAACACCGGGGAGCTGTTTTTT,CASSQGTGPNTGELFF
TRBJ2-1,NA,15,TRBV7-2,many,TGTGCCAGCAGCTTAGGCGGGGCCATCTACAATGAGCAGTTCTTC,CASSLGGAIYNEQFF
TRBJ2-5,NA,14,TRBV5-1,NA,TGCGCCAGCAGCCCGTTCCTCTCGGGAGAGACCCAGTACTTC,CASSPFLSGETQYF
TRBJ2-7,TRBD2,20,TRBV4-2,few,TGTGCCAGCAGCCAAGATCTAAATACGGGACTAGCGGGATTTACCTACGAGCAGTACTTC,CASSQDLNTGLAGFTYEQYF
TRBJ2-2,TRBD1,15,TRBV24-1,few,TGTGCCACCAGCACAGGGGGCGCAGACACCGGGGAGCTGTTTTTT,CATSTGGADTGELFF
TRBJ2-7,TRBD2,16,TRBV13,many,TGTGCCAGCAGCCCCAGACTAGCGGGGGGTTCAGGCGAGCAGTACTTC,CASSPRLAGGSGEQYF
TRBJ2-1,NA,16,TRBV5-1,many,TGCGCCAGCAGCTTGGAGGGACAAGCCTCCTACAATGAGCAGTTCTTC,CASSLEGQASYNEQFF
TRBJ2-5,TRBD1,15,TRBV7-2,NA,TGTGCCAGCAGGCGCCGACAGGGGGCTCAAGAGACCCAGTACTTC,CASRRRQGAQETQYF
TRBJ2-7,NA,15,TRBV18,NA,TGTGCCAGCCCCCTGGACTGGGAAAGCTCCTACGAGCAGTACTTC,CASPLDWESSYEQYF
TRBJ1-2,NA,13,TRBV10-3,NA,TGTGCCATTAACGGGGGGGCCGCGGGTGGCTACACCTTC,CAINGGAAGGYTF
TRBJ2-3,TRBD2,15,TRBV20-1,few,TGCAGTGCCGAACTTGCCGGGGGGTACACAGATACGCAGTATTTT,CSAELAGGYTDTQYF
TRBJ2-7,NA,12,TRBV18,few,TGTGCCAGCTCAGCCCGGACGGACGAGGAGTACTTC,CASSARTDEEYF
TRBJ1-1,NA,15,TRBV12-3/TRBV12-4,few,TGTGCCAGCAGTCCACAGACAGGCTCGGAAACTGAAGCTTTCTTT,CASSPQTGSETEAFF
TRBJ1-2,NA,15,TRBV5-1,many,TGCGCCAGCAGCTTGGACGGCCCAGGGAACTATGGCTACACCTTC,CASSLDGPGNYGYTF
TRBJ1-4,NA,15,TRBV11-1,NA,TGTGCCAGCAGCTTATTAGGGACAAGCCATGAAAAACTGTTTTTT,CASSLLGTSHEKLFF
TRBJ2-5,NA,11,TRBV3-1,many,TGTGCCAGCAGCCTAACAGGGAAGGTGTACTTC,CASSLTGKVYF
TRBJ1-2,TRBD1,16,TRBV29-1,NA,TGCAGCGTTGGGGGGGGACAGGGAGAGTGGAACTATGGCTACACCTTC,CSVGGGQGEWNYGYTF
TRBJ1-2,TRBD1,14,TRBV5-6,NA,TGTGCCAGCAGCTTGGGACAGGGGGTCTATGGCTACACCTTC,CASSLGQGVYGYTF
TRBJ1-6,TRBD1,12,TRBV30,many,TGTGCCTTGGACAGGGAAGATTCACCCCTCCACTTT,CALDREDSPLHF
TRBJ1-2,TRBD1,15,TRBV11-2,NA,TGTGCCAGCAGCATGGGGACAGGGGCCATCTATGGCTACACCTTC,CASSMGTGAIYGYTF
TRBJ2-2,NA,15,TRBV5-1,many,TGCGCCAGCAGTCAGGCGGGTATGAACACCGGGGAGCTGTTTTTT,CASSQAGMNTGELFF
TRBJ1-5,NA,16,TRBV10-3,NA,TGTGCCATCAGTGATGGTTTGAGACAGCGCGATCAGCCCCAGCATTTT,CAISDGLRQRDQPQHF
TRBJ1-1,NA,14,TRBV5-1,NA,TGCGCCAGCAGCTTGGGGGGGACGAACACTGAAGCTTTCTTT,CASSLGGTNTEAFF
TRBJ2-5,TRBD2,15,TRBV20-1,many,TGCAGTGCTATTCCGGGGACTAGAAGTTTGGAGACCCAGTACTTC,CSAIPGTRSLETQYF
TRBJ1-3,TRBD1,15,TRBV6-6,many,TGTGCCAGCAGTCACAAGACAGGGGCTGGAAACACCATATATTTT,CASSHKTGAGNTIYF
TRBJ2-1,NA,13,TRBV19,few,TGTGCCAGTCTCGGGACAACTTACAATGAGCAGTTCTTC,CASLGTTYNEQFF
TRBJ2-3,NA,14,TRBV7-2,many,TGTGCCAGCAGCTTAGATGGTAGCACAGATACGCAGTATTTT,CASSLDGSTDTQYF
TRBJ1-2,NA,14,TRBV28,few,TGTGCCAGCAGTTTTCCGGGGGGAGGCTATGGCTACACCTTC,CASSFPGGGYGYTF
TRBJ1-2,NA,11,TRBV20-1,NA,TGCAGTGCTAGAGCGGGACTCAGTCGAGCCTTC,CSARAGLSRAF
TRBJ2-1,TRBD1,15,TRBV7-2,few,TGTGCCAGCAGCTTATACGGGACAGGGCACAATGAGCAGTTCTTC,CASSLYGTGHNEQFF